These 9 T cell receptor beta chains originate from one sample sequenced in a study of control samples from healthy donors and cancer patients. TCRdb's copy holds only in-frame clones and misses some; the assay was immunoSEQ multiplex PCR. The profile shows some 11,000 clones, roughly 95% of them singletons. Sample: PBMCs. Receptors were obtained from a man aged 65 to 79 with head and neck cancer.

V and J are TRBV7-9 and TRBJ2-1; 10 nucleotides align to TRBD2. From germline, CDR1 is SEHNR and CDR2 FQNEAQ (reference sequence). V gave up 6 bases and J gave up 6 bases; unmatched junction bases: 11. This CDR3 has 16 amino acids. CDR3 sequence: CASSQLGGLAINEQFF. In nucleotides, the CDR3 is TGTGCCAGCAGTCAATTGGGGGGACTAGCGATCAATGAGCAGTTCTTC.

The chain's CDR3 is CASSQDLLAGGTDTQYF. CDR3 nucleotide sequence: TGTGCCAGCAGCCAAGATCTTTTAGCGGGGGGAACAGATACGCAGTATTTT. The J gene is TRBJ2-3, the V gene TRBV14; 10 nucleotides line up with TRBD2. The CDR3 sequence is 17 residues long. V lost 0 bases and J lost 3; bases outside the gene matches: 6. Germline V lookup: CDR1 SGHDN, CDR2 FVKESK.

V gene TRBV5-1 combines with J gene TRBJ2-1; 7 bases are shared with TRBD1. The CDR3 extends over 15 amino acids. CDR1 is SGHRS, CDR2 YFSETQ, per germline. The ends lost 5 bases at V and 4 bases at J; junction bases unmatched: 9. The CDR3 reads CASRVRTGVYNEQFF. CDR3 nucleotide sequence: TGCGCCAGCAGGGTGAGAACAGGGGTATACAATGAGCAGTTCTTC.

The genes are TRBV5-4 and TRBJ1-2; TRBD1 matches 9 bases. Germline CDR1 and CDR2: SGHNT and YYREEE (reference sequence). The CDR3 runs to 16 residues. V shed 4 bases and J 3 bases; nucleotides not matched to a gene: 10. For the CDR3, the DNA is TGTGCCAGCAGCGCCGCCGGGACAGGGCGGTACTATGGCTACACCTTC. This translates into CASSAAGTGRYYGYTF.

The J gene is TRBJ2-1, the V gene TRBV2; 9 positions agree with TRBD2. This CDR3 is built from 15 residues. V was clipped by 4 bases and J by 4 bases; unmatched bases: 5. CDR1 SNHLY and CDR2 FYNNEI come from the germline V gene. Here the CDR3 reads CASSVWTSAYNEQFF. CDR3 DNA sequence: TGTGCCAGCAGTGTTTGGACTAGCGCGTACAATGAGCAGTTCTTC.

The chain couples TRBV6-6 to TRBJ1-4; 12 bases map to TRBD1. The ends lost 5 bases at V and 7 bases at J; junction bases unmatched: 8. The CDR3 length is 16 residues. Looked up from germline, CDR1 is MNHNY and CDR2 is SVGAGI (reference sequence). CDR3 in amino acids: CASSTGTGGRGEKLFF. In nucleotides, the CDR3 is TGTGCCAGCAGTACCGGGACAGGGGGCAGGGGTGAAAAACTGTTTTTT.

The rearrangement links TRBV12-3 or TRBV12-4 to TRBJ2-2, with D hard to call. The ends were cut back, 5 bases at V and 7 bases at J, with 8 bases in the middle. The CDR3 is made up of 12 amino acids. CDR3 sequence (DNA): TGTGCCAGCAGTAGGGATCACGGGGAGCTGTTTTTT. Its translation: CASSRDHGELFF.

This clone was seen just once. This chain uses TRBV7-8 with TRBJ1-1; TRBD1 is a possible D gene (6 bases). V lost 5 bases and J lost 4, with 17 bases in between. Looked up from germline, CDR1 is SGHVS and CDR2 is FQNEAQ. This CDR3 is built from 15 residues. DNA for the CDR3: TGTGCCAGCAGCCCAAATTCAGGGGTCGGCACTGAAGCTTTCTTT. Translation gives CASSPNSGVGTEAFF.

This clone showed up just once. This chain links TRBV28 with TRBJ2-3, with D perhaps TRBD1 or TRBD2 (7 bases each). The CDR3 runs 17 residues. V was pared by 2 bases and J by 3 bases, with 18 bases between. The V gene's germline CDR1 is MDHEN and CDR2 SYDVKM. CDR3 region: CASSLREGRGWTDTQYF. The CDR3 DNA reads as TGTGCCAGCAGTTTAAGGGAGGGCAGGGGGTGGACAGATACGCAGTATTTT.